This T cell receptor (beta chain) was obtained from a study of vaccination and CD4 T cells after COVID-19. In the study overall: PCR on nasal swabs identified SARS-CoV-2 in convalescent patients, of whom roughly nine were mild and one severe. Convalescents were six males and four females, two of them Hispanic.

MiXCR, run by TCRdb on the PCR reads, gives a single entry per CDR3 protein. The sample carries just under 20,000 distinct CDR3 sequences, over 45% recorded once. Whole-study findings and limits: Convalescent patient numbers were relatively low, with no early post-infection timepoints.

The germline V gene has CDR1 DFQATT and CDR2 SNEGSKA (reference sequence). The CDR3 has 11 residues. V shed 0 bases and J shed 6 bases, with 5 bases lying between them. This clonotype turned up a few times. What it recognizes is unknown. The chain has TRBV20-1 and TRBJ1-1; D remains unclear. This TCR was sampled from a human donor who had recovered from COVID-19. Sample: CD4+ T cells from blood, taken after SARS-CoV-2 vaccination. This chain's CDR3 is CSARDSPEAFF. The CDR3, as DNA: TGCAGTGCTAGAGATTCCCCTGAAGCTTTCTTT.